One and the same sample provided the 23 T cell receptor beta chains below, sequenced in a study of T cell clones after liver transplantation. TCRdb's table, derived via immunoSEQ multiplex PCR, lists solely in-frame clones and lacks some. In the table there are roughly 100,000 clones, more than 75% of which are singletons. Sequencing was performed on CD4+ T cells from blood, taken before liver transplant. These receptors were collected from a human donor who received a liver transplant.

The gene calls are TRBV30 and TRBJ2-1, with D perhaps matching TRBD1 or TRBD2 (5 bases each). Trimming left V 1 base short and J 1 base short, with 8 bases between. Per the germline V gene, CDR1 is GTSNPN and CDR2 is SVGIG (reference sequence). CDR3 size: 14 residues. DNA of the CDR3: TGTGCCTGGAGTGGCAGGGAGTCCTACAATGAGCAGTTCTTC. Translated, it gives CAWSGRESYNEQFF.

This clone appeared a single time. This rearrangement joins TRBV5-8 to TRBJ1-1; 9 bases map to TRBD1. The CDR3 consists of 15 residues. V dropped 5 bases and J dropped 3; count of bases not matched to a gene: 8. Germline V gene data show CDR1 as SGHTS and CDR2 as YDEGEE. The CDR3 here is CASSLKTGGYTEAFF. DNA of the CDR3: TGTGCCAGCAGTTTGAAGACAGGGGGATACACTGAAGCTTTCTTT.

This sequence joins TRBV19 and TRBJ2-1; 9 positions match TRBD2. CDR1 is LNHDA and CDR2 is SQIVND in the germline V gene (reference sequence). Trimming cost V 1 base and J 2 bases; bases outside gene matches: 3. The CDR3 is 16 residues long. The CDR3 DNA sequence: TGTGCCAGTAGTATAGTGACTAGCGGACCCTACAATGAGCAGTTCTTC. Its translation is CASSIVTSGPYNEQFF.

The chain is built from TRBV6-1 and TRBJ2-7, with 8 bases that match TRBD1. This CDR3 has 15 amino acids. CDR1 is MNHNS and CDR2 is SASEGT in the germline V gene. V gave up 6 bases and J gave up 0 bases; unmatched junction bases: 7. CDR3 sequence reads: CASRSGTGLSYEQYF. CDR3 DNA: TGTGCCAGCAGGTCCGGGACAGGTCTCTCCTACGAGCAGTACTTC.

The chain employs TRBV5-1 and TRBJ2-3; D unclear. The CDR3 extends over 15 amino acids. Trimming shortened V by 2 bases and J by 4 bases, and 14 bases separated the two germline ends. CDR1 and CDR2 (germline): SGHRS, YFSETQ. The CDR3 DNA is TGCGCCAGCAGCTTAGTACCGGGTATGCCAGATACGCAGTATTTT. Its protein product is CASSLVPGMPDTQYF.

CDR3 sequence: CSVDPRREGRDTQYF. CDR3 in DNA: TGCAGCGTTGATCCTAGGCGGGAGGGCCGGGATACGCAGTATTTT. V usage is TRBV29-1 and J usage is TRBJ2-3; 9 positions match TRBD2. CDR1 is SQVTM and CDR2 is ANQGSEA in the germline V gene. The junction had 10 bases not matched to a gene; V was cut back by 3 bases and J by 6 bases. This CDR3 is 15 amino acids long.

This rearrangement joins TRBV9 to TRBJ1-3; 10 nucleotides agree with TRBD1. The CDR3 is 16 amino acids. The germline CDR1 and CDR2 sequences are SGDLS and YYNGEE. The V segment lost 7 bases and the J segment 2 bases; nucleotides outside the gene matches: 9. DNA for the CDR3: TGTGCCAGCGGGAAAGACAGGGGGCGAACTGGAAACACCATATATTTT. Its protein is CASGKDRGRTGNTIYF.

The chain recombines TRBV7-3 with TRBJ2-1; 8 bases are a match to TRBD2. Germline trimming cut 0 bases from V and 0 bases from J; bases unmatched to any gene: 7. Germline CDR1 reads SGHTA; CDR2 reads FQGTGA. The CDR3 has 18 residues. The CDR3 nucleotides read TGTGCCAGCAGCTTAACGTCCAGCGGGGGCCTCTCCTACAATGAGCAGTTCTTC. Translated: CASSLTSSGGLSYNEQFF.

The chain recombines TRBV18 with TRBJ2-5, with TRBD1 matching over 7 bases. The CDR3 spans 15 residues. With 4 bases clipped from V and 6 bases from J, the junction kept 11 bases outside the gene matches. CDR1 KGHSH and CDR2 LQKENI come from the germline V gene. CDR3 amino acids: CASSLKQGGLKTQYF. CDR3 sequence (DNA): TGTGCCAGCTCACTAAAGCAAGGGGGCTTGAAGACCCAGTACTTC. Drawing the rest from reference TRBV18 and TRBJ2-5, the complete variable domain is NAGVMQNPRHLVRRRGQEARLRCSPMKGHSHVYWYRQLPEEGLKFMVYLQKENIIDESGMPKERFSAEFPKEGPSILRIQQVVRGDSAAYFCASSLKQGGLKTQYFGPGTRLLVL.

The V call is TRBV18, the J call TRBJ2-3, with D tentatively TRBD2 (6 bases). Per germline, CDR1 KGHSH and CDR2 LQKENI. V gave up 3 bases and J gave up 0 bases, with 13 bases separating them. This CDR3 comprises 16 residues. CDR3 region: CASSPVGGVSTDTQYF. The CDR3 DNA is TGTGCCAGCTCACCCGTAGGAGGGGTGAGCACAGATACGCAGTATTTT.

The CDR3 DNA reads TGTGCCACCGAAACTAGCGAACAAGCCTACGAGCAGTACTTC. Its protein is CATETSEQAYEQYF. V is TRBV25-1 and J is TRBJ2-7; 7 bases align to TRBD2. CDR3 size: 14 residues. Trimming took 10 bases from V and 2 from J; bases not matched to a gene: 11. Germline loops: CDR1 MGHDK, CDR2 SYGVNS.

The rearrangement links TRBV6-4 to TRBJ2-2; 8 nucleotides line up with TRBD1. Looked up from germline, CDR1 is MRHNA and CDR2 is SNTAGT. V lost 2 bases, J lost 5 bases, and 7 bases stayed unmatched. This CDR3 comprises 16 residues. In DNA form, the CDR3 reads TGTGCCAGCAGTGACACCACAGGGGGGAGGACCGGGGAGCTGTTTTTT. This sequence encodes CASSDTTGGRTGELFF.

This clone was seen only once. The J gene is TRBJ2-7, the V gene TRBV12-1; the D segment call TRBD2 is taken from the table without a DNA check. TRBV12-1 is a pseudogene segment. This CDR3 is 15 amino acids long. CDR3 residues: CASSPQTSGGYEQYF. For the CDR3, the DNA is TGTGCCAGCAGCCCACAGACTAGCGGGGGATACGAGCAGTACTTC.

The chain links TRBV7-2 to TRBJ1-2, with TRBD1 as a possible D gene (5 bases). The V and J ends lost 1 base and 8 bases respectively, with 20 bases between them. The CDR3 totals 16 residues. Germline CDR1 and CDR2: SGHTA and FQGNSA. DNA of the CDR3: TGTGCCAGCAGCTTAGTGTCTGACGGCCATCAGGGAGGCTACACCTTC. It encodes CASSLVSDGHQGGYTF.

This clone was detected once. The chain links TRBV19 to TRBJ2-1; TRBD2 matches 11 bases. This CDR3 spans 13 amino acids. J gave up 10 bases and V 5 bases, and 4 bases lay outside the gene matches. Germline CDR1 is LNHDA and CDR2 is SQIVND (reference sequence). CDR3 sequence reads: CASSVRTSGEQFF. CDR3 bases: TGTGCCAGTAGTGTTCGGACTAGCGGGGAGCAGTTCTTC. The full variable domain, its missing parts supplied by reference TRBV19 and TRBJ2-1, is DGGITQSPKYLFRKEGQNVTLSCEQNLNHDAMYWYRQDPGQGLRLIYYSQIVNDFQKGDIAEGYSVSREKKESFPLTVTSAQKNPTAFYLCASSVRTSGEQFFGPGTRLTVL.

This clone was seen a handful of times. V gene TRBV18 combines with J gene TRBJ2-1, with TRBD1 matching over 8 bases. CDR1 and CDR2 (germline): KGHSH, LQKENI. Germline trimming cut 6 bases from V and 4 bases from J; bases unmatched to any gene: 11. The CDR3 runs to 16 residues. The CDR3 loop reads CASSPQGQGAYNEQFF. DNA for the CDR3: TGTGCCAGCTCCCCCCAAGGGCAGGGGGCTTACAATGAGCAGTTCTTC.

The rearrangement uses TRBV7-9 and TRBJ2-2, with D tentatively TRBD2 (6 bases). V gave up 1 base and J gave up 3 bases, with 12 bases separating them. The CDR3 consists of 16 residues. The germline V gene has CDR1 SEHNR and CDR2 FQNEAQ (reference sequence). The CDR3 spells CASSLEGGSYTGELFF. The CDR3 bases are TGTGCCAGCAGCTTAGAGGGAGGCAGTTACACCGGGGAGCTGTTTTTT. The whole variable domain, remainder taken from reference TRBV7-9 and TRBJ2-2, is DTGVSQNPRHKITKRGQNVTFRCDPISEHNRLYWYRQTLGQGPEFLTYFQNEAQLEKSRLLSDRFSAERPKGSFSTLEIQRTEQGDSAMYLCASSLEGGSYTGELFFGEGSRLTVL.

This clone was seen once. The chain's CDR3 is CASSSQTGTGRDYEQYF. CDR3 DNA sequence: TGCGCCAGCAGCTCCCAAACCGGGACAGGGAGGGACTACGAGCAGTACTTC. This chain joins TRBV5-1 and TRBJ2-7; 9 bases line up with TRBD1. Trimming took 3 bases from V and 3 from J; bases not matched to a gene: 13. CDR3 length: 17 amino acids. CDR1 is SGHRS and CDR2 is YFSETQ in the germline V gene. Using reference TRBV5-1 and TRBJ2-7 for the parts outside the CDR3, the full variable domain is KAGVTQTPRYLIKTRGQQVTLSCSPISGHRSVSWYQQTPGQGLQFLFEYFSETQRNKGNFPGRFSGRQFSNSRSEMNVSTLELGDSALYLCASSSQTGTGRDYEQYFGPGTRLTVT.

CDR3 amino acids: CASSTSFNEQFF. The DNA for the CDR3 is TGTGCCAGCAGCACTAGTTTCAATGAGCAGTTCTTC. V is TRBV2 and J is TRBJ2-1; the D gene is possibly TRBD2 (5 bases). This CDR3 spans 12 amino acids. The V end lost 6 bases, the J end lost 6 bases, and 9 bases lay between the germline ends. Germline V CDR1 and CDR2: SNHLY, FYNNEI.

This clone was seen a handful of times. The chain carries TRBV18 and TRBJ1-1; no definite D call. The CDR3 loop spans 13 amino acids. Germline V lookup: CDR1 KGHSH, CDR2 LQKENI. The V gene lost 11 bases and the J gene lost 4 bases, with 17 bases spanning the gap. The CDR3, as DNA: TGTGCCTCCATGGCGGCTACCTCCACTGAAGCTTTCTTT. Translated, it gives CASMAATSTEAFF.

This chain uses TRBV12-5 with TRBJ1-1; unclear D gene. Between the trimmed V and J ends, which lost 5 bases and 7 bases, there was a span of 8 bases. This CDR3 is built from 11 residues. Germline CDR1 LGHNT, CDR2 FRNRAP. The CDR3 bases are TGTGCTAGTGGTATAGGACGTGAAGCTTTCTTT. This codes for CASGIGREAFF.

The gene calls are TRBV7-2 and TRBJ2-3, with no clear D. The CDR3 is 14 amino acids. V lost 5 bases and J 2 bases, leaving 11 bases between the germline ends. CDR1 is SGHTA and CDR2 is FQGNSA in the germline V gene. DNA for the CDR3: TGTGCCAGCAGCCATAGTGGGCCCACAGATACGCAGTATTTT. This gives the protein CASSHSGPTDTQYF.

The rearrangement joins TRBV5-8 to TRBJ2-7; 7 bases line up with TRBD1. Trimming removed 4 bases from V and 1 base from J; junction bases left unmatched: 20. The CDR3 is made up of 19 amino acids. In germline, CDR1 is SGHTS, CDR2 YDEGEE. The CDR3 nucleotides read TGTGCCAGCAGCCGTTCTCAACTACAGGGGCCGTACGTGTCCTACGAGCAGTACTTC. Translated, it gives CASSRSQLQGPYVSYEQYF.